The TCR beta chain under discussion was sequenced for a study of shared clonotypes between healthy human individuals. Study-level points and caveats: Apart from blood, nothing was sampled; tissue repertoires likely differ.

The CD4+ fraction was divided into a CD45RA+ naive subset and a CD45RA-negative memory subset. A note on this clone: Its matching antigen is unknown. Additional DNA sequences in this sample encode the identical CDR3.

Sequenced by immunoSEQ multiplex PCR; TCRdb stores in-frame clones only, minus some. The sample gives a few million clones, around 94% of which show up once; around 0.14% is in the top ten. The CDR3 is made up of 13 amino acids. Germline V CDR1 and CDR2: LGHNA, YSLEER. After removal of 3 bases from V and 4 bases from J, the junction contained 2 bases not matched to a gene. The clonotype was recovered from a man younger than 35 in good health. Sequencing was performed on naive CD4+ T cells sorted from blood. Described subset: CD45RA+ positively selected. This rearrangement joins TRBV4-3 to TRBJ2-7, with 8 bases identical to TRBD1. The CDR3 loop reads CASSQDRAYEQYF. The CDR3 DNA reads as TGCGCCAGCAGCCAGGACAGGGCTTACGAGCAGTACTTC.